This T cell receptor (beta chain) was profiled in a study of T cell repertoires in cytomegalovirus infection. The wider study: Indicated by public TCR beta signatures were CMV infection and matching HLA type.

CDR1 and CDR2 (germline): SGHTA, FQGNSA. The length of the CDR3 is 17 residues. J lost 5 bases, V lost 1 base, and 13 bases had no gene match. TCRdb used MiXCR to reprocess the reads, holding one entry per CDR3 protein. The data hold roughly 640,000 distinct CDR3 sequences, with 20% to 30% observed a single time. There are many counts of this clonotype. Sequenced: CD8+ T cells from PBMCs. The receptor comes from a human donor in good health (CMV status not recorded). Some clones in this sample may be carry-over from other donors' samples. V and J are TRBV7-2 and TRBJ2-7, with 8 bases aligning to TRBD1. The CDR3: CASSLEPWTGFGDEQYF. In nucleotides, the CDR3 is TGTGCCAGCAGCTTAGAACCATGGACAGGGTTTGGCGACGAGCAGTACTTC.